This TCR beta chain was recovered during a study of T cell responses to AZD1222 COVID-19 vaccine. The ends were cut back, 5 bases at V and 0 bases at J, with 11 bases in the middle. CDR1 is SGHAT and CDR2 is FQNNGV in the germline V gene. The CDR3 has 15 residues. Profiled with immunoSEQ multiplex PCR; TCRdb holds only in-frame clones, not every one. The sample contains about 130,000 clones, 93% of which appear only once. To note about this clone: Its cognate antigen is unknown.

Study-wide results and limits: Vaccination with two AZD1222 doses was followed by a rise in Spike-specific TCR breadth and depth. Spike-wide vaccine-associated CD4 TCRs dominated at 160-218 and 743-854. Most donors were white British, females outnumbered males, and clonal diversity was possibly underestimated. In the spike-specific TCR repertoire, nearly half reportedly target unmutated variant regions.

V usage is TRBV11-2 and J usage is TRBJ1-5; D not certain. The receptor was derived from an adult in good health. The sample consisted of peripheral blood, taken on day 0 of AZD1222 vaccination. This chain's CDR3 is CASSLGVPSNQPQHF. In nucleotides, the CDR3 is TGTGCCAGCAGCCTAGGAGTCCCTAGCAATCAGCCCCAGCATTTT.